This T cell receptor (beta chain) was sequenced during a study of T and B cells in COVID-19 patients. Study-level background: Peripheral blood came from COVID-19 patients with active infection or after recovery. The recovered cohort's median age was about 31 years, versus 65 to 80 years in active infection. Critical illness requiring mechanical ventilation or extracorporeal membrane oxygenation affected about 60% of the 20 active-infection patients.

This clonotype was observed a handful of times. As yet, its antigen is unknown. BIOMED2 TRB-A/B primer pools were used in multiplex TRB PCR. Via MiXCR, TCRdb re-called the multiplex PCR reads, giving one row per CDR3 protein. The sample yields 18,000 or so distinct CDR3 sequences, roughly 36% seen once. From blood, about 230-500 ng of genomic DNA served as TRB template. This CDR3 is 15 amino acids long. Germline values: CDR1 MNHEY, CDR2 SMNVEV (reference sequence). Unmatched junction bases numbered 3, after V lost 1 base and J lost 6 bases. Notes on the study in general: In COVID-19 patients, T cell receptor beta variable and joining gene use was reportedly strongly skewed.

The source of this sequence is a human donor with active COVID-19. Sequencing was carried out using blood. The chain couples TRBV27 to TRBJ2-1, with 10 bases identical to TRBD2. The CDR3 is CASSLYSGGLNEQFF. The CDR3 DNA is TGTGCCAGCAGTTTATATAGCGGGGGGCTCAATGAGCAGTTCTTC.